One T cell receptor beta chain is described in this entry. This sample was taken from a study of blood T cell repertoires in COVID-19. The V gene end was trimmed by 0 bases and the J gene end by 5 bases; junction bases not matched to a gene: 6. This CDR3 spans 15 amino acids. CDR1 SGHTA and CDR2 FQGTGA come from the germline V gene. Profiling relied on immunoSEQ multiplex PCR, and the TCRdb table lists in-frame clones only, not all of them. The sample contains 70,000 to 90,000 clones, roughly 84% of which appear only once. Sequencing input: peripheral blood. This chain uses TRBV7-3 with TRBJ2-5; TRBD2 matches at 7 bases. The TCR was taken from a human donor in a cohort sampled during active COVID-19. The CDR3 is CASSLTPAGVETQYF. The DNA for the CDR3 is TGTGCCAGCAGCTTAACGCCGGCGGGAGTGGAGACCCAGTACTTC. Drawing the rest from reference TRBV7-3 and TRBJ2-5, the complete variable domain is GAGVSQTPSNKVTEKGKYVELRCDPISGHTALYWYRQSLGQGPEFLIYFQGTGAADDSGLPNDRFFAVRPEGSVSTLKIQRTERGDSAVYLCASSLTPAGVETQYFGPGTRLLVL.